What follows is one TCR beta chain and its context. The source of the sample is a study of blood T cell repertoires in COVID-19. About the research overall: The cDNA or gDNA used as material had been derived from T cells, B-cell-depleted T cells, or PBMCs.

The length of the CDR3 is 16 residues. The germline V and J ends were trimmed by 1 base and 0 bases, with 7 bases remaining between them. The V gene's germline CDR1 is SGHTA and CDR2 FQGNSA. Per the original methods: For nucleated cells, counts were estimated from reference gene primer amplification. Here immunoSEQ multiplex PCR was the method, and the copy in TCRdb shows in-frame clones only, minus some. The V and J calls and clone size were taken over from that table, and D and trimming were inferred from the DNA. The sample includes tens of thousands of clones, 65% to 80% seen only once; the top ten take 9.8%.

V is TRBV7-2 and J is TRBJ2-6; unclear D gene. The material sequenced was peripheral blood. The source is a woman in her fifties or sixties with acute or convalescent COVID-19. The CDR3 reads CASSLVFVSGANVLTF. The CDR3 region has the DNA TGTGCCAGCAGCTTAGTTTTCGTCTCTGGGGCCAACGTCCTGACTTTC.